This T cell receptor beta chain was observed in a study of neurological immune-mediated disorders (dated by TCRdb to the late 2010s). Regarding the research as a whole: Peripheral blood TCR-beta repertoires from patients with HTLV-I-associated myelopathy (HAM/TSP), patients with multiple sclerosis, and healthy controls were compared in the study using UMI-based sequencing. The cohort included 60 to 75 subjects: roughly 15 with HAM/TSP, some 34 with multiple sclerosis, and approximately 20 healthy controls. Alongside PBMC samples, the set of some 97 TCR-beta libraries contained longitudinal samples, technical triplicates, and paired CD4+ and CD8+ T-cell subsets that had been sorted.

cDNA was synthesized by template-switch 5'RACE using a primer with a 10-nucleotide random unique molecular identifier that tagged each TCR transcript. Every sequencing run covered 15-18 subjects and yielded more than 160 million TCR-beta sequences. The RNeasy kit was used for extraction of total RNA. The KAPA Real-time Library Amplification kit was used to amplify TCR-beta VDJ regions with primers for the TCR constant region and the 5'RACE anchor. A first PCR added sample indexes and Illumina adaptors, after which a second PCR increased the library yield. The roughly 650 bp TCR product was size-selected on a 2% E-gel SizeSelection system after Ampure bead purification. Library quality was checked on a Bioanalyzer, concentration was measured with Qubit, and libraries were quantified with the Kapa Library Quantification kit before pooling. Paired-end 2 x 150 bp sequencing of the libraries was performed on an Illumina HiSeq 2500. To increase sequence diversity, roughly 24-32% phiX was spiked into each library pool. The authors processed their data as follows. The quality-filtered reads were processed with the UMI-based MiGEC pipeline, whose error correction step removed more than 85% of the raw TCR sequences. VDJ genes were aligned to IMGT germline references, and clonotypes were defined by unique CDR3 amino acid sequence plus V-J genes. VDJtools evaluated clonal expansion, Shannon diversity and CDR3 relatedness (CalcPairwiseDistances, ClusterSamples); CLCbio workbench built phylogenetic trees. Clones with at least 8 unique UMIs were defined as expanded, with this threshold being based on coefficient-of-variation modelling across technical triplicates. TCRdb handled the public reads itself, with Q25 trimming in fastp and clone calling in MiXCR, and kept productive beta chains. Each CDR3 protein gets just one entry, which takes the most common genes and DNA from the rows behind it. For this entry, the V and J calls and clone size follow TCRdb and not the study's own pipeline. The sample table lists 72,000 or so distinct CDR3 sequences, roughly a sixth of them with a count of one. The ten largest clones represent 15% of the sample.

V loses 0 bases of germline sequence and J loses 0 bases, and the interval between the two ends is 7 bases. CDR1 and CDR2 (SGHRS, YFSETQ) derive from the germline V gene. Spanning cysteine to phenylalanine, the CDR3 consists of 16 amino acids. Only the CDR3 portion is preserved as DNA: 48 bases, with reading frame beginning at the first base. General study outcomes and caveats: No identical CDR3 amino acid sequences were found to be shared among expanded clones across subjects, suggesting that TCR-beta repertoires were private in all groups. TCR clonal expansion was highest in HAM/TSP patients and lowest in MS patients, with MS patients falling below even healthy controls.

Healthy controls were blood bank volunteers in Maryland, USA. Unsorted PBMC libraries were generated from 2 million PBMCs stored in RNAlater at -80 °C until RNA extraction. PBMCs were separated from peripheral blood using Ficoll-Hypaque density gradient centrifugation and then cryopreserved in liquid nitrogen. Ten or more counts support this clonotype. Its antigen has not been determined. There are no base qualities to consult, and no much larger clone falls within one base. This TCR was sampled from a woman in her thirties or forties in good health. The sequenced material came from PBMCs. The chain couples TRBV5-1 to TRBJ2-6; the D segment could be TRBD2, given 6 matching bases. CDR3 sequence: CASSLGGVSGANVLTF. The DNA sequence is as follows: TGCGCCAGCAGCTTGGGGGGGGTCTCTGGGGCCAACGTCCTGACTTTC.